These T cell receptor beta chains were read from a single sample in a study of Graves' ophthalmopathy and Graves' hyperthyroidism. In TCRdb, the multiplex PCR reads were re-called with MiXCR into one record per CDR3 protein. The data show roughly 700,000 distinct CDR3 sequences, around 40% seen once. The sequencing sample was made of peripheral blood. The receptors stem from an adult man with Graves' ophthalmopathy. The CDR3 runs from the conserved cysteine through the conserved F or W. D genes are given only for firm matches. Rows give clone size only sometimes, using once, few, many, or a class for an expanded clone.

- TRBJ1-6 TRBV5-8 many CASRFAGSESPLHF TGTGCCAGCCGCTTCGCGGGCAGTGAGTCACCCCTCCACTTT
TRBD1 TRBJ1-6 TRBV7-9 - CASSSAGQGNSPLHF TGCGCCAGCAGCTCGGCGGGACAGGGAAATTCACCCCTCCACTTT
TRBD2 TRBJ2-5 TRBV20-1 many CSAWTSGGQETQYF TGCAGTGCTTGGACTAGCGGGGGGCAAGAGACCCAGTACTTC
TRBD1 TRBJ1-2 TRBV5-1 few CASSLALTGGSGYTF TGCGCCAGCAGCTTGGCGCTAACAGGGGGCTCTGGCTACACCTTC
TRBD1 TRBJ1-6 TRBV10-3 many CAIRGTGVNSPLHF TGTGCCATCAGGGGGACAGGCGTTAATTCACCCCTCCACTTT
- TRBJ1-6 TRBV20-1 - CSALLTGEAITLHF TGCAGTGCCCTCCTTACGGGTGAGGCCATCACCCTCCACTTT
TRBD2 TRBJ2-2 TRBV12-3/TRBV12-4 - CASSFKRGGHPFF TGTGCCAGCAGTTTTAAGCGGGGGGGCCACCCGTTTTTT
- TRBJ2-7 TRBV6-5 - CASSQLGETYEQYF TGTGCCAGCAGTCAGTTGGGAGAGACCTACGAGCAGTACTTC
- TRBJ2-3 TRBV25-1 - CASYPDSTDTQYF TGTGCCAGCTACCCGGACAGCACAGATACGCAGTATTTT
- TRBJ1-1 TRBV6-6 - CASTRDDIMNTEAFF TGTGCCAGCACGAGAGATGACATCATGAACACTGAAGCTTTCTTT
- TRBJ2-5 TRBV29-1 - CSSLGQGETQYF TGCAGCTCACTCGGGCAGGGCGAGACCCAGTACTTC
TRBD2 TRBJ2-7 TRBV7-9 - CASSPRGAGVSWYF TGTGCCAGCAGCCCCCGCGGAGCGGGGGTTTCTTGGTACTTC
TRBD1 TRBJ1-2 TRBV2 - CASSEDRAYGYTF TGTGCCAGCAGTGAGGACAGGGCCTATGGCTACACCTTC
- TRBJ2-7 TRBV7-9 many CASSLGGESDPGREQYF TGTGCCAGCAGCTTAGGTGGGGAGTCCGACCCGGGACGGGAGCAGTACTTC